A single sample is the source of the 32 T cell receptor beta chains below, sequenced in a study of T cells after yellow fever vaccination. TCRdb processed the 5' RACE reads anew with MiXCR; each CDR3 protein has one entry. The data hold fewer than 400,000 distinct CDR3 sequences, with approximately 6% observed a single time. Source: PBMCs, taken 5 days after the yellow fever booster vaccination. The receptors were sampled from a man in his thirties or forties who received the YFV17D yellow fever vaccine.

J is TRBJ1-2 and V is TRBV20-1; weak D call: TRBD1 (6 bases). V was shortened by 4 bases and J by 7 bases, with 19 bases between the two germline ends. Germline V gives CDR1 DFQATT, CDR2 SNEGSKA (reference sequence). There are 14 residues in the CDR3. In DNA form, the CDR3 reads TGCAGTGCTACCCGCCCGGGGGGCGGTTCTGGCTACACCTTC. It translates to CSATRPGGGSGYTF.

This clonotype appeared many times. The chain recombines TRBV5-5 with TRBJ2-5; 7 bases match TRBD2. J was trimmed by 3 bases and V by 2 bases; bases with no gene match: 16. The CDR3 extends over 18 amino acids. CDR1 is SGHKS, CDR2 YYEKEE, per germline (reference sequence). DNA of the CDR3: TGTGCCAGCAGCTTAAGATCGAGACCAGCGGGAACTGAAGAGACCCAGTACTTC. Protein: CASSLRSRPAGTEETQYF.

V and J are TRBV7-2 and TRBJ2-2; D remains unclear. Germline values: CDR1 SGHTA, CDR2 FQGNSA. V lost 6 bases, J lost 7 bases, and 12 bases lay in between. CDR3 length equals 13 residues. CDR3 sequence reads: CASRRPNRGELFF. As DNA, the CDR3 is TGTGCCAGCAGGCGACCGAACCGCGGGGAGCTGTTTTTT.

This clonotype was detected many times. The chain couples TRBV7-2 to TRBJ2-1; TRBD2 is a possible D gene (5 bases). CDR3 size: 17 residues. From germline, CDR1 is SGHTA and CDR2 FQGNSA. V was clipped by 3 bases and J by 0 bases, with 15 bases between them. CDR3 protein: CASSFSLAPSSYNEQFF. CDR3 in DNA: TGTGCCAGCAGCTTCTCCCTAGCCCCCAGCTCCTACAATGAGCAGTTCTTC.

This chain joins TRBV7-9 and TRBJ2-5, with a possible D match to TRBD1 (5 bases). Trimming took 1 base from V and 4 from J, leaving 10 bases between them. Per the germline V gene, CDR1 is SEHNR and CDR2 is FQNEAQ (reference sequence). The CDR3 extends over 14 amino acids. The CDR3 nucleotides read TGTGCCAGCAGCTTAGACTCGCAGGGAGAGACCCAGTACTTC. Encoded protein: CASSLDSQGETQYF. The variable domain in full, with the rest retrieved from reference TRBV7-9 and TRBJ2-5, is DTGVSQNPRHKITKRGQNVTFRCDPISEHNRLYWYRQTLGQGPEFLTYFQNEAQLEKSRLLSDRFSAERPKGSFSTLEIQRTEQGDSAMYLCASSLDSQGETQYFGPGTRLLVL.

This clonotype was picked up many times. V and J are TRBV10-3 and TRBJ2-5; no clear D gene. Trimming removed 2 bases from V and 5 bases from J, with 12 bases in between. This CDR3 is built from 14 residues. Looked up from germline, CDR1 is ENHRY and CDR2 is SYGVKD. CDR3 protein: CAISERRTEETQYF. The CDR3 DNA reads as TGTGCCATCAGTGAGCGCCGGACCGAGGAGACCCAGTACTTC.

This clonotype occurred a few times. J is TRBJ2-1 and V is TRBV30, with unresolved D. The germline CDR1 and CDR2 sequences are GTSNPN and SVGIG (reference sequence). The V end was cut by 2 bases, the J end by 9 bases, with 11 bases between. The CDR3 consists of 12 residues. In DNA, the CDR3 is TGTGCCTGGAGTCCCCTCGGGCCTGAGCAGTTCTTC. It codes for CAWSPLGPEQFF.

This clonotype was found many times. V and J are TRBV7-2 and TRBJ2-2; 7 bases agree with TRBD1. There are 15 residues in the CDR3. CDR1 and CDR2 from the germline V gene are SGHTA and FQGNSA. J gave up 4 bases and V 5 bases, and 7 bases lay outside the gene matches. The CDR3 reads CASSLGQEITGELFF. The CDR3 coding sequence is TGTGCCAGCAGCCTTGGACAGGAAATCACCGGGGAGCTGTTTTTT.

This clonotype occurred a few times. The V call is TRBV24-1, the J call TRBJ2-3; 10 bases are shared with TRBD1. The CDR3 consists of 16 residues. The germline V gene encodes CDR1 KGHDR and CDR2 SFDVKD. Trimming took 4 bases from V and 6 from J; bases not matched to a gene: 9. The CDR3: CATSDYGQGVSDTQYF. CDR3 coding DNA: TGTGCCACCAGTGACTACGGACAGGGGGTGTCGGATACGCAGTATTTT.

With regard to this clonotype: A much larger clone is a single base away; this may be a read error. This chain connects TRBV5-5 to TRBJ2-3; either TRBD1 or TRBD2 may fit D (5 bases each). This CDR3 is built from 13 residues. Per the germline V gene, CDR1 is SGHKS and CDR2 is YYEKEE (reference sequence). In DNA form, the CDR3 reads TGTACCAGCGGACGAGAGGGGTATGGGCCTGAGTATTTT. As protein: CTSGREGYGPEYF. Looking up the rest from reference TRBV5-5 and TRBJ2-3 gives the full variable domain: DAGVTQSPTHLIKTRGQQVTLRCSPISGHKSVSWYQQVLGQGPQFIFQYYEKEERGRGNFPDRFSARQFPNYSSELNVNALLLGDSALYLCTSGREGYGPEYFGPGTRLTVL.

V usage is TRBV4-3 and J usage is TRBJ2-5; 10 bases fit TRBD2. Per the germline V gene, CDR1 is LGHNA and CDR2 is YSLEER. The trim removed 8 bases at V and 4 bases at J, leaving 4 bases unmatched. This CDR3 has 13 amino acids. CDR3 nucleotides: TGCGCCAGCGGACTAGCGGTTGGAGAGACCCAGTACTTC. The encoded protein is CASGLAVGETQYF.

About this clonotype itself: This may stem from a read error, because a much larger clone lies one nucleotide away. This chain links TRBV12-3 or TRBV12-4 with TRBJ2-1; the match to TRBD2 covers 10 bases. J was trimmed by 2 bases and V by 3 bases; bases with no gene match: 7. The CDR3 consists of 17 residues. As DNA, the CDR3 is TGTGCCAGCAGTTTTGATCTAGCGGGAGCCCCCTACAATGAGCAGTTCTTC. Protein: CASSFDLAGAPYNEQFF.

CDR3 residues: CASSGRGLGIQYF. The CDR3, as DNA: TGTGCCAGCAGTGGAAGAGGTCTAGGCATTCAGTACTTC. The chain carries TRBV2 and TRBJ2-4; D gene ambiguous. Trimming removed 4 bases at V and 9 bases at J, with 13 bases between. The germline CDR1 and CDR2 sequences are SNHLY and FYNNEI. The CDR3 sequence is 13 residues long.

The J gene is TRBJ2-7, the V gene TRBV10-3; 10 bases map to TRBD1. The V segment lost 10 bases and the J segment 0 bases; nucleotides outside the gene matches: 15. The CDR3 loop spans 17 amino acids. Per the germline V gene, CDR1 is ENHRY and CDR2 is SYGVKD. CDR3 bases: TGTGCCACCTTGGCGGGGCTGACAGGGGGCAGCTCCTACGAGCAGTACTTC. This translates into CATLAGLTGGSSYEQYF.

In this sample, this clonotype turned up a few times. This chain connects TRBV5-1 to TRBJ2-7; D is tentatively TRBD1 or TRBD2 (5 bases each). Trimming stripped 0 bases from V and 0 bases from J, with 10 bases between. The CDR3 is made up of 15 amino acids. The germline gives CDR1 SGHRS, CDR2 YFSETQ. CDR3 region: CASSLEDGASYEQYF. As DNA, the CDR3 is TGCGCCAGCAGCTTGGAGGACGGGGCCTCCTACGAGCAGTACTTC.

The rearrangement joins TRBV20-1 to TRBJ1-1; D may be TRBD1 (5 bases). V gave up 5 bases and J gave up 0 bases, with 13 bases separating them. This CDR3 has 14 residues. Germline loops: CDR1 DFQATT, CDR2 SNEGSKA (reference sequence). The CDR3: CSAHEDNLNTEAFF. The DNA for the CDR3 is TGCAGTGCTCATGAGGACAACTTGAACACTGAAGCTTTCTTT.

V and J are TRBV5-4 and TRBJ2-1, with 9 bases lining up with TRBD1. The V and J ends lost 4 bases and 4 bases, in that order; junction bases with no gene match: 3. The germline V gene has CDR1 SGHNT and CDR2 YYREEE (reference sequence). The CDR3 length is 14 residues. CDR3 amino acids: CASSQGQGYNEQFF. Here the CDR3 DNA reads TGTGCCAGCAGCCAAGGACAGGGGTACAATGAGCAGTTCTTC.

This clonotype was seen many times. This chain connects TRBV3-1 to TRBJ1-1; D unclear. Germline V gene lookup returns CDR1 LGHDT and CDR2 YNNKEL (reference sequence). The ends were cut back, 0 bases at V and 11 bases at J, with 7 bases in the middle. This CDR3 spans 11 amino acids. The DNA for the CDR3 is TGTGCCAGCAGCCAAGATCGGGCGGCTTTCTTT. Residues: CASSQDRAAFF.

The sample holds many counts of this clonotype. This chain connects TRBV21-1 to TRBJ2-7; the table's D gene call, TRBD1, was not cross checked with the DNA. TRBV21-1 is a pseudogene segment. CDR3 length equals 15 residues. The CDR3 DNA follows: TGTGCCACCCCCGAGGGGAGACCTCAGGCCTACGAGCAGTACTTC. Protein: CATPEGRPQAYEQYF.

V and J are TRBV10-3 and TRBJ2-2; 9 nucleotides line up with TRBD1. The CDR3 is 16 residues long. Germline loops: CDR1 ENHRY, CDR2 SYGVKD. Germline trimming cut 6 bases from V and 2 bases from J; bases unmatched to any gene: 7. The CDR3 loop reads CAIRPGQGFNTGELFF. As DNA, the CDR3 is TGTGCCATCAGGCCGGGACAGGGATTTAACACCGGGGAGCTGTTTTTT.

There are many counts of this clonotype. The gene calls are TRBV12-3 or TRBV12-4 and TRBJ2-5; D remains ambiguous. The CDR3 has 14 amino acids. The V gene lost 5 bases and the J gene lost 4 bases, with 14 bases spanning the gap. In nucleotides, the CDR3 is TGTGCCAGCAGTCTCCCCGGCTTGGGAGAGACCCAGTACTTC. It is translated as CASSLPGLGETQYF.

The gene calls are TRBV6-1 and TRBJ2-5; 7 nucleotides agree with TRBD1. The germline CDR1 and CDR2 sequences are MNHNS and SASEGT. There are 15 residues in the CDR3. J lost 1 base, V lost 3 bases, and 5 bases had no gene match. The CDR3 DNA follows: TGTGCCAGCAGTGACAGGGGGAGAGCCCAAGAGACCCAGTACTTC. Amino acids: CASSDRGRAQETQYF.

Ten or more counts support this clonotype. The chain links TRBV7-2 to TRBJ1-2, with a tentative D call TRBD1 (5 bases). The CDR3 is made up of 13 amino acids. Per germline, CDR1 SGHTA and CDR2 FQGNSA. Trimming left V 5 bases short and J 7 bases short, with 14 bases between. The CDR3 nucleotides are TGTGCCAGCAGCGTGTCCGGGACCCCTGGCTACACCTTC. This codes for CASSVSGTPGYTF.

Many counts were recorded for this clonotype. The chain joins TRBV20-1 to TRBJ2-1; D unresolved. Trimming removed 4 bases from V and 6 bases from J, with 16 bases in between. Germline lookup yields CDR1 DFQATT and CDR2 SNEGSKA (reference sequence). This CDR3 contains 14 residues. CDR3 DNA sequence: TGCAGTGCTACAACCTCTAATTCAGGCAATGAGCAGTTCTTC. Translated, it gives CSATTSNSGNEQFF.

The chain has TRBV10-3 and TRBJ1-6; D is perhaps TRBD1 (6 bases). The CDR3 runs 13 residues. Germline lookup yields CDR1 ENHRY and CDR2 SYGVKD. Trimming took off 6 bases at V and 5 bases at J, with 8 bases between the two ends. CDR3 residues: CAIRTGNNSPLHF. In DNA form, the CDR3 reads TGTGCCATCAGAACAGGGAATAATTCACCCCTCCACTTT.

This clonotype was detected many times. The chain carries TRBV20-1 and TRBJ2-7; 10 bases align to TRBD2. The CDR3 spans 15 residues. J lost 4 bases, V lost 4 bases, and 10 bases had no gene match. CDR1 is DFQATT, CDR2 SNEGSKA, per germline (reference sequence). The CDR3 loop reads CSATATGTSAYEQYF. The CDR3 coding sequence is TGCAGTGCTACCGCGACCGGGACTAGCGCTTACGAGCAGTACTTC.

This clonotype has a count of ten or more. The chain carries TRBV19 and TRBJ2-3; a weak D match, TRBD2 (6 bases). V was shortened by 7 bases and J by 2 bases, with 10 bases between the two germline ends. Germline V gene sequence: CDR1 LNHDA, CDR2 SQIVND (reference sequence). The CDR3 is made up of 13 amino acids. The chain's CDR3 is CASMGLITDTQYF. CDR3 DNA: TGTGCCAGTATGGGACTGATCACAGATACGCAGTATTTT.

J is TRBJ1-5 and V is TRBV3-1; no clear D. CDR1 LGHDT and CDR2 YNNKEL come from the germline V gene (reference sequence). This CDR3 has 14 amino acids. Trimming removed 4 bases at V and 4 bases at J, with 11 bases between. The CDR3 protein is CASSLLGQNQPQHF. The CDR3, as DNA: TGTGCCAGCAGCCTCCTGGGCCAAAATCAGCCCCAGCATTTT.

V is TRBV29-1 and J is TRBJ1-1, with D unclear. Trimming took off 4 bases at V and 3 bases at J, with 9 bases between the two ends. CDR1 and CDR2 (germline): SQVTM, ANQGSEA. This CDR3 contains 12 residues. CDR3 sequence (DNA): TGCAGCGTTGGGGCATCCCACACTGAAGCTTTCTTT. This translates into CSVGASHTEAFF.

This clonotype has just a few counts. V usage is TRBV9 and J usage is TRBJ2-1, with 8 bases lining up with TRBD2. V lost 4 bases to trimming and J lost 6 bases; unmatched junction nucleotides: 9. The length of the CDR3 is 15 residues. Germline V gives CDR1 SGDLS, CDR2 YYNGEE. The CDR3 nucleotides read TGTGCCAGCAGCCCCTCCGGGACTAGTATCAATGAGCAGTTCTTC. Protein sequence: CASSPSGTSINEQFF.

The genes are TRBV30 and TRBJ1-1, with no clear D. CDR1 and CDR2 from the germline V gene are GTSNPN and SVGIG (reference sequence). Trimming cost V 2 bases and J 8 bases, with 18 bases left between them. The CDR3 is made up of 14 amino acids. The CDR3 loop reads CAWSFLFPSVEAFF. CDR3 sequence (DNA): TGTGCCTGGAGTTTCCTCTTTCCCAGTGTCGAAGCTTTCTTT.

This clonotype was counted many times. This chain joins TRBV6-2 or TRBV6-3 and TRBJ2-7; D uncertain. Germline assignment: CDR1 MNHEY and CDR2 SVGEGT. The V gene lost 7 bases and the J gene lost 4 bases, with 17 bases spanning the gap. CDR3 length equals 14 residues. CDR3 residues: CASTYFPKVYEQYF. The DNA of the CDR3 is TGTGCCAGCACCTACTTCCCTAAAGTTTACGAGCAGTACTTC.